These 9 T cell receptor beta chains were sequenced from one sample in a study of T cells in Graves' hyperthyroidism and ophthalmopathy. Amplification of TCR beta CDR3 regions used RNA as the template. TCR CDR3 regions were first amplified by RT-PCR with HTBI primers. TCRdb reprocessed the multiplex PCR reads via MiXCR and lists one record per CDR3 protein. The sample has around 520,000 distinct CDR3 sequences; 11% to 15% are singletons. Sequencing used blood. The receptors were gathered from a woman aged 40 to 50 with Graves' hyperthyroidism.

This clonotype was seen repeatedly, ten times or more. V usage is TRBV24-1 and J usage is TRBJ2-1, with D tentatively TRBD2 (5 bases). V lost 7 bases and J 0 bases, leaving 15 bases between the germline ends. Germline V CDR1 and CDR2: KGHDR, SFDVKD. CDR3 length equals 16 residues. DNA of the CDR3: TGTGCCACCAGCGAGGGCAGTCCTAGCTCCTACAATGAGCAGTTCTTC. This codes for CATSEGSPSSYNEQFF.

This clonotype was seen ten or more times. The chain recombines TRBV6-1 with TRBJ1-4; the match to TRBD1 covers 8 bases. The length of the CDR3 is 15 residues. Unmatched junction bases numbered 3, after V lost 6 bases and J lost 0 bases. The germline V gene encodes CDR1 MNHNS and CDR2 SASEGT. The CDR3 DNA reads as TGTGCCAGCAGAGCACAGGGGGCAACTAATGAAAAACTGTTTTTT. Protein: CASRAQGATNEKLFF.

This clonotype has a count of ten or more. The chain links TRBV29-1 to TRBJ2-3, with 7 nucleotides matching TRBD2. The V and J ends lost 3 bases and 0 bases, in that order; junction bases with no gene match: 6. Germline lookup yields CDR1 SQVTM and CDR2 ANQGSEA. The CDR3 covers 15 residues. The CDR3 DNA reads as TGCAGCGTTGACGCGCTAGCGGATAGCACAGATACGCAGTATTTT. Its translation: CSVDALADSTDTQYF.

This clonotype occurred many times. V usage is TRBV12-3 or TRBV12-4 and J usage is TRBJ1-5; 9 positions match TRBD1. Trimming cost V 5 bases and J 3 bases; bases outside gene matches: 8. This CDR3 spans 16 amino acids. The CDR3 sequence is CASSPPGTGINQPQHF. As DNA, the CDR3 is TGTGCCAGCAGTCCGCCCGGGACAGGGATCAATCAGCCCCAGCATTTT.

This clonotype appeared many times. The chain employs TRBV7-2 and TRBJ2-3, with a tentative D call TRBD1 (7 bases). CDR3 length: 13 amino acids. The germline gives CDR1 SGHTA, CDR2 FQGNSA. Trimming pared 8 bases from V and 4 bases from J, leaving 13 bases between. The CDR3 sequence: CASHSRGADTQYF. CDR3 coding DNA: TGTGCCAGCCATAGCAGGGGGGCAGATACGCAGTATTTT.

The chain has TRBV5-4 and TRBJ2-1, with D maybe TRBD1 (5 bases). Trimming took 4 bases from V and 1 from J, leaving 15 bases between them. Germline loops: CDR1 SGHNT, CDR2 YYREEE (reference sequence). The CDR3 contains 16 residues. The CDR3 DNA reads TGTGCCAGCAGCCGCTGGGGCCTAGATTCCTACAATGAGCAGTTCTTC. It is translated as CASSRWGLDSYNEQFF.

This clonotype came up once. The chain employs TRBV7-8 and TRBJ2-1; TRBD2 matches 14 bases. V dropped 5 bases and J dropped 3; count of bases not matched to a gene: 9. Germline CDR1 reads SGHVS; CDR2 reads FQNEAQ. There are 18 residues in the CDR3. CDR3 region: CASSTGLAGAGFYNEQFF. CDR3 in DNA: TGTGCCAGCAGCACGGGACTAGCGGGAGCCGGATTCTACAATGAGCAGTTCTTC.

In this sample, this clonotype turned up many times. The chain combines TRBV7-2 with TRBJ2-3, with TRBD2 matching 12 bases. Germline loops: CDR1 SGHTA, CDR2 FQGNSA. The ends lost 5 bases at V and 2 bases at J; junction bases unmatched: 5. The CDR3 length is 16 residues. In DNA, the CDR3 is TGTGCCAGCAGCCTGACTAGCGGGAGAACCACAGATACGCAGTATTTT. Amino acid sequence: CASSLTSGRTTDTQYF.

The chain carries TRBV20-1 and TRBJ2-7; weak D call: TRBD2 (5 bases). Deletions cut 6 bases from V and 4 bases from J, with 22 bases between. Germline CDR1 reads DFQATT; CDR2 reads SNEGSKA (reference sequence). The CDR3 extends over 15 amino acids. CDR3 coding DNA: TGCAGTGCCCGTGGCCCTCTTAGCGCCCCATACGAGCAGTACTTC. This sequence encodes CSARGPLSAPYEQYF.